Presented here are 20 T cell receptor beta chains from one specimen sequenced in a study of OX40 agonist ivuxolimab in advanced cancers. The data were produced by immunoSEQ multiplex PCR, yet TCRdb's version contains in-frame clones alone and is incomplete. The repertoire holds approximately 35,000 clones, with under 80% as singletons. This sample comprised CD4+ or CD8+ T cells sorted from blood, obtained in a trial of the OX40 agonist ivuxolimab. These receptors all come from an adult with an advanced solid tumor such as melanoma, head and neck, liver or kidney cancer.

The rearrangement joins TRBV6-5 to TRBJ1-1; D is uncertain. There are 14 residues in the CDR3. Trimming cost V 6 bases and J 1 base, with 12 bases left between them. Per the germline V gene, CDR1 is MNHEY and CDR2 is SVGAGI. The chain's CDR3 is CASRSLLGNTEAFF. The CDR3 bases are TGTGCCAGCAGGAGCCTCTTGGGGAACACTGAAGCTTTCTTT.

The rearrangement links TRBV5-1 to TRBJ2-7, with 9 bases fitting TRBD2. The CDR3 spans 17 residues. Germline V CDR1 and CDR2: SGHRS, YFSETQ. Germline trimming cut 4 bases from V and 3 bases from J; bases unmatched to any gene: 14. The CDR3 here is CASSPQEGRGGNYEQYF. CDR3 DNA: TGCGCCAGCAGCCCGCAAGAGGGGCGGGGGGGAAACTACGAGCAGTACTTC.

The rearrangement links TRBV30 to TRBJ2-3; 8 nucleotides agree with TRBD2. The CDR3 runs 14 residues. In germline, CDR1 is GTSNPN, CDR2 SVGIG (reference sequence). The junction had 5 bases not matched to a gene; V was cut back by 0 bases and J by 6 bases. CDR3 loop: CAWSVTGGHDTQYF. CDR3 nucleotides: TGTGCCTGGAGTGTCACGGGGGGGCACGATACGCAGTATTTT. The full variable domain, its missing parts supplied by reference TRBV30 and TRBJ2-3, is SQTIHQWPATLVQPVGSPLSLECTVEGTSNPNLYWYRQAAGRGLQLLFYSVGIGQISSEVPQNLSASRPQDRQFILSSKKLLLSDSGFYLCAWSVTGGHDTQYFGPGTRLTVL.

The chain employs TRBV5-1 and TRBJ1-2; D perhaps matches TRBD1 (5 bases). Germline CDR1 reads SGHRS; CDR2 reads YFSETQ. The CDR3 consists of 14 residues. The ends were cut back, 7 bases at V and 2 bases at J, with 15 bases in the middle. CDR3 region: CASSSGDWNYGYTF. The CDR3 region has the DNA TGCGCCAGCTCCTCGGGGGATTGGAACTATGGCTACACCTTC.

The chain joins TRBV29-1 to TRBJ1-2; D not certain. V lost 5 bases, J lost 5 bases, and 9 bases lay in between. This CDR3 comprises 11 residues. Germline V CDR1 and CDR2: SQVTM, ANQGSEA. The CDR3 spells CSVFTGYGYTF. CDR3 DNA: TGCAGCGTTTTCACCGGGTATGGCTACACCTTC. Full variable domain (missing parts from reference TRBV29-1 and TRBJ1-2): SAVISQKPSRDICQRGTSLTIQCQVDSQVTMMFWYRQQPGQSLTLIATANQGSEATYESGFVIDKFPISRPNLTFSTLTVSNMSPEDSSIYLCSVFTGYGYTFGSGTRLTVV.

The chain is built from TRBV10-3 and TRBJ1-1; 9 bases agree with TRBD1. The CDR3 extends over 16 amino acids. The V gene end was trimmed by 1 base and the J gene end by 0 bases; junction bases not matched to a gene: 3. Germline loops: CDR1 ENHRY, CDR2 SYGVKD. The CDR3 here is CAISELGQGLNTEAFF. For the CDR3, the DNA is TGTGCCATCAGTGAGTTGGGACAGGGCCTGAACACTGAAGCTTTCTTT.

This CDR3 reads CASSLGEATNEKLFF. CDR3 nucleotides: TGCGCCAGCAGCTTGGGGGAAGCAACTAATGAAAAACTGTTTTTT. This rearrangement joins TRBV5-1 to TRBJ1-4; D uncertain. Germline CDR1 reads SGHRS; CDR2 reads YFSETQ. The CDR3 contains 15 residues. Trimming shortened V by 0 bases and J by 0 bases, and 6 bases separated the two germline ends.

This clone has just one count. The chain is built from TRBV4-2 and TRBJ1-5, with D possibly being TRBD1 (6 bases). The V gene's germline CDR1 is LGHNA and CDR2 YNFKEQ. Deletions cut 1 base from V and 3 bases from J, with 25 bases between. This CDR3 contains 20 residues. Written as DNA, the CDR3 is TGTGCCAGCAGCCAAGTAGCCCCCGAGACAGGTGATCTTTCCAATCAGCCCCAGCATTTT. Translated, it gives CASSQVAPETGDLSNQPQHF.

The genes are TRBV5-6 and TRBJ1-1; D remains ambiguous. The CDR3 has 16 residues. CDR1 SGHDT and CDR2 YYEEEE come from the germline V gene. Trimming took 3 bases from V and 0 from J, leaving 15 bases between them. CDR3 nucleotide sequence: TGTGCCAGCAGCTCGACGGCTGCACGGATGAACACTGAAGCTTTCTTT. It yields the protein CASSSTAARMNTEAFF.

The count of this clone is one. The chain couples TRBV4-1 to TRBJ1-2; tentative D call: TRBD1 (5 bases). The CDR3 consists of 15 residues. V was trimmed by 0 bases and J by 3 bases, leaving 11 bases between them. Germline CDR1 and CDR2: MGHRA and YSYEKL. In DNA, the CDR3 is TGCGCCAGCAGCCAAGAATCTCAGGGCTACTATGGCTACACCTTC. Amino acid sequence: CASSQESQGYYGYTF.

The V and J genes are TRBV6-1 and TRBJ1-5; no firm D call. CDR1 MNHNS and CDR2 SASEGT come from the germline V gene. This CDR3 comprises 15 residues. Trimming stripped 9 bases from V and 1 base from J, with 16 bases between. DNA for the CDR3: TGTGCCAGTACCCCCTCGGCTGACAGCAATCAGCCCCAGCATTTT. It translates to CASTPSADSNQPQHF.

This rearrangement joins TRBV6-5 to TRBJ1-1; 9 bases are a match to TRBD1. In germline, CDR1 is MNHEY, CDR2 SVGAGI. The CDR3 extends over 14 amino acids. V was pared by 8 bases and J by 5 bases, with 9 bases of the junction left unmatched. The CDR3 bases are TGTGCCAGCTGTGCCCCTGACAGGGGGACTGAAGCTTTCTTT. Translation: CASCAPDRGTEAFF.

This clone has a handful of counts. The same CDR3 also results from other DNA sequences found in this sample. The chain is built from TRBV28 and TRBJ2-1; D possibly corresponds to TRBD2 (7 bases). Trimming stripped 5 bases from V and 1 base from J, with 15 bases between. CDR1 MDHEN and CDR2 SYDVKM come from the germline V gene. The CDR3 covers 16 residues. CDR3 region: CASSPRGGSSYNEQFF. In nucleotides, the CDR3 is TGTGCCAGCAGTCCCCGCGGGGGCAGTTCCTACAATGAGCAGTTCTTC.

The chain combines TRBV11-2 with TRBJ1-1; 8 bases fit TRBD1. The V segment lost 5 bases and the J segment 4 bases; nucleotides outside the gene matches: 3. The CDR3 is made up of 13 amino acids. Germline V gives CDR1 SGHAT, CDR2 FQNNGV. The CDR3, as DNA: TGTGCCAGCAGCGCGGACAGGGTCACTGAAGCTTTCTTT. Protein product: CASSADRVTEAFF.

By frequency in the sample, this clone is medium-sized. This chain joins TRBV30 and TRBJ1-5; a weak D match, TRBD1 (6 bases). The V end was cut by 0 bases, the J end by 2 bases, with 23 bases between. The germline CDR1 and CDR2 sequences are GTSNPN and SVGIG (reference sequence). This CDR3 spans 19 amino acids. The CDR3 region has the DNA TGTGCCTGGAGTGTACGATCCCCGGGGGCAAGTAGTCGCAATCAGCCCCAGCATTTT. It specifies CAWSVRSPGASSRNQPQHF.

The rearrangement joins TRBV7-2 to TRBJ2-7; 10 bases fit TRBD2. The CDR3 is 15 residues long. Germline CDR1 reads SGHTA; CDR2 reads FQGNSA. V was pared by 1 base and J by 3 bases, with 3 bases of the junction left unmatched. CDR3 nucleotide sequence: TGTGCCAGCAGCTTAGGCCCTAGCGGGGGCTACGAGCAGTACTTC. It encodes CASSLGPSGGYEQYF.

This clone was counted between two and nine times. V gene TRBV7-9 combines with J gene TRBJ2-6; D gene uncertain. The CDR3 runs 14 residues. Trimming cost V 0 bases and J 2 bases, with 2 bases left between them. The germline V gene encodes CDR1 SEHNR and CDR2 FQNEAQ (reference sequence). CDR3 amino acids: CASSLAAGANVLTF. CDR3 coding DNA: TGTGCCAGCAGCTTAGCTGCTGGGGCCAACGTCCTGACTTTC.

This CDR3 is CASSLTGKDRGYEQYF. The CDR3 DNA reads as TGTGCCAGCAGCTTAACGGGCAAGGACAGGGGCTACGAGCAGTACTTC. The rearrangement uses TRBV7-9 and TRBJ2-7; 9 bases are a match to TRBD1. This CDR3 has 16 residues. CDR1 SEHNR and CDR2 FQNEAQ come from the germline V gene (reference sequence). Unmatched junction bases numbered 8, after V lost 2 bases and J lost 3 bases.

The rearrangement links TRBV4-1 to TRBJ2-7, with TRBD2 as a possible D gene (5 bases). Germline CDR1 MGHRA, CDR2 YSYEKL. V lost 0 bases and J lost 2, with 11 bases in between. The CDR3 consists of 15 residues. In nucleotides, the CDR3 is TGCGCCAGCAGCCAAGACGGCCTACTAGCCTACGAGCAGTACTTC. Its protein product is CASSQDGLLAYEQYF.

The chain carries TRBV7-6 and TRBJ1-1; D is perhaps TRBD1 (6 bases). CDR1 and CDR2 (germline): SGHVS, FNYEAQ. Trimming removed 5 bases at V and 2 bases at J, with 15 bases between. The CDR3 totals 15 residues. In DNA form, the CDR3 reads TGTGCCAGCAGCCCTCGGGGGGGGCGAAACACTGAAGCTTTCTTT. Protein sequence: CASSPRGGRNTEAFF. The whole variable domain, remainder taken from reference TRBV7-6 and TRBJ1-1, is GAGVSQSPRYKVTKRGQDVALRCDPISGHVSLYWYRQALGQGPEFLTYFNYEAQQDKSGLPNDRFSAERPEGSISTLTIQRTEQRDSAMYRCASSPRGGRNTEAFFGQGTRLTVV.